There are a few counts of the clone carrying this TCR beta chain. Its specificity is unknown. This sample was included in a study of T cells in Graves' hyperthyroidism and ophthalmopathy. Findings of the study overall: A model of 13 V-J features distinguished ophthalmopathy from stable hyperthyroidism.

The investigators amplified TCR beta CDR3 regions from RNA transcripts. The primer set for the first-round RT-PCR of the TCR CDR3 was HTBI. TCRdb re-called the multiplex PCR reads through MiXCR, storing one row per CDR3 protein. The data hold around 540,000 distinct CDR3 sequences, with about 45% observed a single time. The ends were cut back, 5 bases at V and 4 bases at J, with 14 bases in the middle. The CDR3 is 14 amino acids. Per germline, CDR1 SNHLY and CDR2 FYNNEI. V and J are TRBV2 and TRBJ1-2; D remains ambiguous. The sequence came from a woman aged 18-29 years with Graves' hyperthyroidism. The source material was peripheral blood or thyroid tissue (not recorded which). The CDR3 region is CASSLEGSTYGYTF. CDR3 nucleotide sequence: TGTGCCAGCAGTTTGGAAGGGTCGACCTATGGCTACACCTTC.